This TCR beta chain is drawn from a study of blood T cell repertoires in COVID-19. The overall study: T cells, B-cell-depleted T cells, or PBMCs provided the cDNA or gDNA that served as material.

V lost 6 bases and J lost 4; bases outside the gene matches: 13. The germline CDR1 and CDR2 sequences are MDHEN and SYDVKM. This CDR3 region has 16 residues. Measured with immunoSEQ multiplex PCR; TCRdb has only the in-frame clones, and not every one. The profile shows about 400,000 clones, 85% to 90% of them singletons. This rearrangement joins TRBV28 to TRBJ1-2; TRBD1 agrees at 8 bases. Specimen: peripheral blood. The receptor's source is a human donor in a cohort sampled during active COVID-19. CDR3 residues: CASRRTGSERGYGYTF. As DNA, the CDR3 is TGTGCCAGCAGGAGGACAGGGTCGGAGCGTGGCTATGGCTACACCTTC.